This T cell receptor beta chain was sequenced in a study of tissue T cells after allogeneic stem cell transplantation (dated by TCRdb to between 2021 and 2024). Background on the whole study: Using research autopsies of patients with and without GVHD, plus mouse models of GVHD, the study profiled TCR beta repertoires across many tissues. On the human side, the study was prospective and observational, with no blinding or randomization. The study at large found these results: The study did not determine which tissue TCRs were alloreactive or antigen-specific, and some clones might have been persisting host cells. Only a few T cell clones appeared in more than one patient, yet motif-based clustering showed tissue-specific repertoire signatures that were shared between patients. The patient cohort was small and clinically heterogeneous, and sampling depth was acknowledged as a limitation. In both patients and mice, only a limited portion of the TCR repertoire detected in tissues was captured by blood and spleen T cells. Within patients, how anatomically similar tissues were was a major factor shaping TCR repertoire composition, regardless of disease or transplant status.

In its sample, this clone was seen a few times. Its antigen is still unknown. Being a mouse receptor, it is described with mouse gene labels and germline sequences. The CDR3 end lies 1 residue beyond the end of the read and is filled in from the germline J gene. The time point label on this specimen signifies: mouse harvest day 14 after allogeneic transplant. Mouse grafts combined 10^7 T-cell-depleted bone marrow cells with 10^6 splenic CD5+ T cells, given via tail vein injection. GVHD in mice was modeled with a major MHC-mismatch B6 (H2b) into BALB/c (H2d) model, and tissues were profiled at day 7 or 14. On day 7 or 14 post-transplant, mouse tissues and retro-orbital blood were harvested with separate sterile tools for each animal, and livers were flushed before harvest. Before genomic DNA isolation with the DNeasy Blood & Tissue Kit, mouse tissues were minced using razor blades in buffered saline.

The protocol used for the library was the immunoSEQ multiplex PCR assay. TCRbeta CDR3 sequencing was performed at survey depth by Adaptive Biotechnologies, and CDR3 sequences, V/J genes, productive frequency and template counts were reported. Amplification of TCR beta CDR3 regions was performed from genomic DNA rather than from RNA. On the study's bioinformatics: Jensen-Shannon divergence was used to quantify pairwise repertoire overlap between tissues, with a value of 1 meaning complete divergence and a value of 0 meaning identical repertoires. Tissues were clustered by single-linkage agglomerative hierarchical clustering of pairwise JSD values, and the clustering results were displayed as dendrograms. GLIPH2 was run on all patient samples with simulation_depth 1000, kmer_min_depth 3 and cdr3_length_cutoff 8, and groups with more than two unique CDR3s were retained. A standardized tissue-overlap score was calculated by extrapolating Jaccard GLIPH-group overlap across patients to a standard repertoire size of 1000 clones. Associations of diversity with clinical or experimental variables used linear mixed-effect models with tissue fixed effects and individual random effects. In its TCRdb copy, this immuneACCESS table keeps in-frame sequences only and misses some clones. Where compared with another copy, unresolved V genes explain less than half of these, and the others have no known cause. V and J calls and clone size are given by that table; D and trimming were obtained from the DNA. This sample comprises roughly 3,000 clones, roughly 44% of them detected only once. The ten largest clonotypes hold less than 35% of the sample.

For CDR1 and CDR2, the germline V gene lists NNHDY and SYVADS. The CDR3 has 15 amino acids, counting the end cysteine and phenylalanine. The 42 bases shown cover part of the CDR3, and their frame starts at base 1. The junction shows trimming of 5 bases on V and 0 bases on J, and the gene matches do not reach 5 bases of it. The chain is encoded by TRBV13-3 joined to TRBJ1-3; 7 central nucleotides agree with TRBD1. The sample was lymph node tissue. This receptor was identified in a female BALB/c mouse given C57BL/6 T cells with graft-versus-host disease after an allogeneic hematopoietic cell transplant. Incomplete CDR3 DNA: TGTGCCAGCAGGCCGGGACAGTATTCTGGAAATACGCTCTAT. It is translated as CASRPGQYSGNTLY. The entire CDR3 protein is CASRPGQYSGNTLYF.